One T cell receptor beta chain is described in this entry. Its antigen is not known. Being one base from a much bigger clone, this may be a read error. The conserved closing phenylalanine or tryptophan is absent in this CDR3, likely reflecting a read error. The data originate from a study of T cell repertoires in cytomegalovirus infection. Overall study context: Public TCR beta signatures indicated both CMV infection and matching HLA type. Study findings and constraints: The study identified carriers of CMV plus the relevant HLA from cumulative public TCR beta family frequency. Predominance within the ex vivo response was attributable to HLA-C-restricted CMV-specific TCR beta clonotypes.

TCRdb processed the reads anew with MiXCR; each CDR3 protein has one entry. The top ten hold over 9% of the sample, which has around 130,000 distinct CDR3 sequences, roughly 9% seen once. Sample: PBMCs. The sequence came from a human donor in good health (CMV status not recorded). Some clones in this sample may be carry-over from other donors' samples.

CDR3 amino acids: CASSLSGVYGYTI. As DNA, the CDR3 is TGTGCCAGCAGCTTGAGTGGTGTTTATGGCTACACCATC. The chain recombines TRBV5-4 with TRBJ1-2; no definite D call. Germline CDR1 and CDR2: SGHNT and YYREEE (reference sequence). The V gene lost 1 base and the J gene lost 5 bases, with 9 bases spanning the gap. This CDR3 is built from 13 residues.